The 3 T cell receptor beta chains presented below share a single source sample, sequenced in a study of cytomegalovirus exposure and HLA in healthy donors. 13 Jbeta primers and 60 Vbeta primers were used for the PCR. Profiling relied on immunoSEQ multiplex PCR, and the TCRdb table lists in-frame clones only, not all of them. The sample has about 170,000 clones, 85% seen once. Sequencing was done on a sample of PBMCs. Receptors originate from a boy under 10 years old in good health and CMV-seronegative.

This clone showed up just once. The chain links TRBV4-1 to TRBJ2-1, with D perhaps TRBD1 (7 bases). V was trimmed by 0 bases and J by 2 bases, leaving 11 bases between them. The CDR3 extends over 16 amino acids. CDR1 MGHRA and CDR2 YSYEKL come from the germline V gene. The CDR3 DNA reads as TGCGCCAGCAGCCAAGAGGGCAGGGGGGCCTACAATGAGCAGTTCTTC. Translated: CASSQEGRGAYNEQFF.

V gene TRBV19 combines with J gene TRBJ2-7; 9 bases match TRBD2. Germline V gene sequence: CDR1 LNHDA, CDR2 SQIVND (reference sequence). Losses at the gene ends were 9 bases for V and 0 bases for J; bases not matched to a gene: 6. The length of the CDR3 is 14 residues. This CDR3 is CARLGGLASYEQYF. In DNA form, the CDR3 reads TGTGCCAGGCTGGGGGGACTAGCCTCCTACGAGCAGTACTTC.

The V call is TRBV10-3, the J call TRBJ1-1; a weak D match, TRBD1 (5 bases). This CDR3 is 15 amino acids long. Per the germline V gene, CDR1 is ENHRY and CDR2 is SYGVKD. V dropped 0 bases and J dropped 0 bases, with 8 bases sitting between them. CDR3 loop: CAISESTGLNTEAFF. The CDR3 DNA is TGTGCCATCAGTGAGTCTACAGGCTTGAACACTGAAGCTTTCTTT.